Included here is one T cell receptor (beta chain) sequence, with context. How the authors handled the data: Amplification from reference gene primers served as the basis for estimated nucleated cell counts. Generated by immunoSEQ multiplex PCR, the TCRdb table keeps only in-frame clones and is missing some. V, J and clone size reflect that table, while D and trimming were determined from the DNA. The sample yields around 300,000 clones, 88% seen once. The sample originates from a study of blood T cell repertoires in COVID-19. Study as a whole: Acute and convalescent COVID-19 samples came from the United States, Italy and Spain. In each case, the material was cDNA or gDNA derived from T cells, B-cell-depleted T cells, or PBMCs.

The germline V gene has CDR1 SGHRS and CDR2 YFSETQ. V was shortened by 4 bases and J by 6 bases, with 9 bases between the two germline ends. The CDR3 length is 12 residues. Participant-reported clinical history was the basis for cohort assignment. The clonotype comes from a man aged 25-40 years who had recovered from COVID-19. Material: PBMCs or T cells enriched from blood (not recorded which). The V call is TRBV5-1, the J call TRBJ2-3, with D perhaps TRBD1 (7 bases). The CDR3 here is CASSAGQDTQYF. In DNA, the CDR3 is TGCGCCAGCAGCGCGGGACAGGATACGCAGTATTTT.